The 5 T cell receptor beta chains in this list originate from one sample, sequenced in a study of blood T cell repertoires in COVID-19. Clones were read by immunoSEQ multiplex PCR, and TCRdb kept only the in-frame ones, dropping some. The table records around 700,000 clones, around 90% of them present only once. Sequenced material: peripheral blood. The receptors were gathered from a woman aged 18-29 years with acute or convalescent COVID-19.

The chain is built from TRBV7-8 and TRBJ1-1, with D possibly being TRBD1 (6 bases). V was cut by 5 bases and J by 0 bases, with 16 bases left in between. This CDR3 comprises 16 residues. Germline assignment: CDR1 SGHVS and CDR2 FQNEAQ. CDR3 residues: CASSPRPGHVNTEAFF. CDR3 nucleotides: TGTGCCAGCAGCCCACGTCCGGGACACGTGAACACTGAAGCTTTCTTT.

The chain couples TRBV4-3 to TRBJ2-1, with 9 bases aligning to TRBD2. The CDR3 loop spans 16 amino acids. The V and J ends lost 1 base and 8 bases, in that order; junction bases with no gene match: 9. Germline loops: CDR1 LGHNA, CDR2 YSLEER. The CDR3 bases are TGCGCCAGCAGCCAAGTCTGGGCGGGGGGGCTATATGAGCAGTTCTTC. The encoded protein is CASSQVWAGGLYEQFF.

This chain joins TRBV2 and TRBJ2-5; the match to TRBD2 covers 8 bases. The CDR3 has 13 amino acids. The V and J ends lost 8 bases and 6 bases, in that order; junction bases with no gene match: 8. Germline loops: CDR1 SNHLY, CDR2 FYNNEI. The CDR3 protein is CASRDSGGQTQYF. Here the CDR3 DNA reads TGTGCCAGCCGAGATTCGGGGGGGCAGACCCAGTACTTC. Variable domain in full (rest from reference TRBV2 and TRBJ2-5): EPEVTQTPSHQVTQMGQEVILRCVPISNHLYFYWYRQILGQKVEFLVSFYNNEISEKSEIFDDQFSVERPDGSNFTLKIRSTKLEDSAMYFCASRDSGGQTQYFGPGTRLLVL.

The chain recombines TRBV2 with TRBJ1-5; a weak D match, TRBD1 (6 bases). CDR3 size: 14 residues. The germline CDR1 and CDR2 sequences are SNHLY and FYNNEI. Trimming left V 5 bases short and J 3 bases short, with 11 bases between. CDR3 DNA sequence: TGTGCCAGCAGTTCCGGACAGAACAATCAGCCCCAGCATTTT. Its protein is CASSSGQNNQPQHF. Looking up the rest from reference TRBV2 and TRBJ1-5 gives the full variable domain: EPEVTQTPSHQVTQMGQEVILRCVPISNHLYFYWYRQILGQKVEFLVSFYNNEISEKSEIFDDQFSVERPDGSNFTLKIRSTKLEDSAMYFCASSSGQNNQPQHFGDGTRLSIL.

V usage is TRBV11-3 and J usage is TRBJ2-7, with D possibly matching TRBD1 (5 bases). CDR1 and CDR2 (germline): SGHNT, YENEEA. The CDR3 runs 14 residues. CDR3 loop: CLGVHRQSTYEQYF. CDR3 DNA: TGTCTCGGAGTCCACAGGCAATCGACCTACGAGCAGTACTTC.